Below are 26 T cell receptor beta chains sequenced from a single sample in a study of blood T cell repertoires in COVID-19. Repertoires were generated with immunoSEQ multiplex PCR, while TCRdb's copy carries only in-frame clones and drops some. The sample lists just over 300,000 clones, about 91% occurring once. The specimen was PBMCs or T cells enriched from blood (not recorded which). These receptors were taken from a woman in her thirties or forties who had recovered from COVID-19.

V usage is TRBV12-3 or TRBV12-4 and J usage is TRBJ1-5; TRBD1 matches at 7 bases. With V trimmed by 6 bases and J by 6 bases, 5 bases remained unmatched. The CDR3 loop spans 13 amino acids. The DNA for the CDR3 is TGTGCCAGCAGCCCGACAGGGAGTCAGCCCCAGCATTTT. Amino acids: CASSPTGSQPQHF.

The rearrangement uses TRBV18 and TRBJ1-1, with 9 bases matching TRBD1. This CDR3 has 14 residues. Germline V lookup: CDR1 KGHSH, CDR2 LQKENI. The junction had 6 bases not matched to a gene; V was cut back by 5 bases and J by 5 bases. The CDR3 bases are TGTGCCAGCTCATCCGAGACAGGGGGGACTGAAGCTTTCTTT. It encodes CASSSETGGTEAFF.

This chain joins TRBV10-3 and TRBJ2-2, with 8 bases aligning to TRBD1. This CDR3 contains 15 residues. J lost 4 bases, V lost 0 bases, and 1 base had no gene match. Per the germline V gene, CDR1 is ENHRY and CDR2 is SYGVKD. The CDR3 loop reads CAISESQGATGELFF. The CDR3 bases are TGTGCCATCAGTGAGTCGCAGGGGGCCACCGGGGAGCTGTTTTTT.

The chain joins TRBV7-9 to TRBJ2-7; D is perhaps TRBD2 (6 bases). Trimming took 5 bases from V and 7 from J, leaving 12 bases between them. Germline V gene data show CDR1 as SEHNR and CDR2 as FQNEAQ (reference sequence). The CDR3 runs to 12 residues. CDR3 loop: CASSRDFLEQYF. The CDR3 DNA follows: TGTGCCAGCAGCCGGGACTTCCTGGAGCAGTACTTC.

The chain combines TRBV2 with TRBJ2-2; D gene ambiguous. The CDR3 totals 14 residues. V lost 1 base, J lost 3 bases, and 6 bases lay in between. Germline assignment: CDR1 SNHLY and CDR2 FYNNEI. The CDR3 coding sequence is TGTGCCAGCAGTGAAGTCGTAGACACCGGGGAGCTGTTTTTT. Encoded protein: CASSEVVDTGELFF.

The chain couples TRBV15 to TRBJ2-3; a weak D match, TRBD1 (6 bases). V dropped 0 bases and J dropped 1 base, with 11 bases sitting between them. Germline-derived CDR1 and CDR2 are LNHNV and YYDKDF (reference sequence). The CDR3 is 16 amino acids. CDR3 DNA sequence: TGTGCCACCAGCAGAGACGTGGGGGCCGGCACAGATACGCAGTATTTT. Its protein is CATSRDVGAGTDTQYF.

The CDR3 region is CASSLEDRNEQYF. The CDR3 DNA reads as TGTGCCAGCAGTTTAGAGGACAGGAACGAGCAGTACTTC. This chain uses TRBV27 with TRBJ2-7; TRBD1 matches at 7 bases. This CDR3 has 13 residues. The germline gives CDR1 MNHEY, CDR2 SMNVEV (reference sequence). The junction had 3 bases not matched to a gene; V was cut back by 2 bases and J by 5 bases.

The rearrangement uses TRBV5-4 and TRBJ2-1; tentatively, D is TRBD1 (6 bases). Germline CDR1 SGHNT, CDR2 YYREEE (reference sequence). V was trimmed by 4 bases and J by 0 bases, leaving 17 bases between them. CDR3 size: 17 residues. In nucleotides, the CDR3 is TGTGCCAGCAGCCCCGGGACACAGAGGAGCTCCTACAATGAGCAGTTCTTC. Translated, it gives CASSPGTQRSSYNEQFF.

The chain combines TRBV5-6 with TRBJ1-5; D not resolved. V dropped 4 bases and J dropped 2 bases, with 16 bases sitting between them. The germline gives CDR1 SGHDT, CDR2 YYEEEE. This CDR3 spans 16 amino acids. CDR3 nucleotide sequence: TGTGCCAGCAGCCATAGGAGGGATTTTGGCAATCAGCCCCAGCATTTT. Translating gives CASSHRRDFGNQPQHF.

CDR3 bases: TGTGCCTGGAGTCACCCTCGGGGGGGGCGCGTCTACAATGAGCAGTTCTTC. The encoded protein is CAWSHPRGGRVYNEQFF. The chain couples TRBV30 to TRBJ2-1; 8 bases are shared with TRBD2. Germline lookup yields CDR1 GTSNPN and CDR2 SVGIG (reference sequence). Trimming cost V 2 bases and J 3 bases; bases outside gene matches: 12. The CDR3 is made up of 17 amino acids.

The chain uses TRBV18 and TRBJ2-1; 8 positions match TRBD2. This CDR3 is built from 14 residues. The V gene end was trimmed by 3 bases and the J gene end by 8 bases; junction bases not matched to a gene: 6. Germline loops: CDR1 KGHSH, CDR2 LQKENI. The CDR3 DNA reads TGTGCCAGCTCACCGGGACTAGGGATGGATGAGCAGTTCTTC. It encodes CASSPGLGMDEQFF.

The genes are TRBV28 and TRBJ1-6; D unresolved. V shed 5 bases and J shed 0 bases, with 8 bases lying between them. CDR1 MDHEN and CDR2 SYDVKM come from the germline V gene. This CDR3 is 15 amino acids long. The CDR3 DNA is TGTGCCAGCAGTGTAGGGAGCTCCTATAATTCACCCCTCCACTTT. Amino acid sequence: CASSVGSSYNSPLHF.

This sequence joins TRBV19 and TRBJ2-7, with 8 bases lining up with TRBD1. Germline CDR1 is LNHDA and CDR2 is SQIVND (reference sequence). Germline trimming cut 10 bases from V and 5 bases from J; bases unmatched to any gene: 16. This CDR3 has 15 residues. The DNA for the CDR3 is TGTGCCACTACAAAAGAGCAGGGGGCTTGGGACGAGCAGTACTTC. Translated: CATTKEQGAWDEQYF.

The V gene is TRBV7-9, the J gene TRBJ2-7; TRBD1 might be the D (6 bases). V dropped 4 bases and J dropped 3 bases, with 16 bases sitting between them. The CDR3 runs to 15 residues. Germline values: CDR1 SEHNR, CDR2 FQNEAQ (reference sequence). DNA for the CDR3: TGTGCCAGCAGCTCCCTCGACAGGAACAGCTACGAGCAGTACTTC. Protein: CASSSLDRNSYEQYF.

The chain employs TRBV28 and TRBJ1-4; TRBD1 might be the D (6 bases). The germline V gene encodes CDR1 MDHEN and CDR2 SYDVKM. V gave up 6 bases and J gave up 4 bases, with 18 bases separating them. CDR3 length: 16 residues. The CDR3 nucleotides are TGTGCCAGCAGGTTGGGGGGAGGGGGTTTTAATGAAAAACTGTTTTTT. Protein product: CASRLGGGGFNEKLFF.

This rearrangement joins TRBV10-3 to TRBJ1-3, with D possibly TRBD1 on 6 matching bases. This CDR3 spans 12 amino acids. Germline lookup yields CDR1 ENHRY and CDR2 SYGVKD. V shed 6 bases and J shed 4 bases, with 7 bases lying between them. CDR3 coding DNA: TGTGCCATCAGCGACAGGGGAAACACCATATATTTT. It codes for CAISDRGNTIYF.

The genes are TRBV29-1 and TRBJ1-1; 9 nucleotides match TRBD1. The germline V gene has CDR1 SQVTM and CDR2 ANQGSEA. Germline trimming cut 7 bases from V and 5 bases from J; bases unmatched to any gene: 5. There are 12 residues in the CDR3. The CDR3 protein is CSGGTGRTEAFF. The CDR3, as DNA: TGCAGCGGGGGGACAGGGAGGACTGAAGCTTTCTTT.

The chain employs TRBV6-1 and TRBJ2-1; the match to TRBD1 covers 10 bases. This CDR3 contains 17 residues. The junction had 13 bases not matched to a gene; V was cut back by 4 bases and J by 7 bases. The germline CDR1 and CDR2 sequences are MNHNS and SASEGT. CDR3 sequence reads: CASSVNWGGQGWNEQFF. The DNA of the CDR3 is TGTGCCAGCAGTGTGAACTGGGGGGGACAGGGGTGGAATGAGCAGTTCTTC.

This chain joins TRBV5-1 and TRBJ1-5; 7 bases fit TRBD1. The CDR3 runs to 15 residues. V trimming: 5 bases; J trimming: 2 bases; junction bases outside the gene matches: 7. Germline CDR1 SGHRS, CDR2 YFSETQ. CDR3: CASRDLDRGNQPQHF. In DNA, the CDR3 is TGCGCCAGCAGGGACCTAGACAGGGGCAATCAGCCCCAGCATTTT.

J is TRBJ2-3 and V is TRBV20-1; D is ambiguous. CDR3 length: 10 residues. Per germline, CDR1 DFQATT and CDR2 SNEGSKA (reference sequence). The V end lost 3 bases, the J end lost 4 bases, and 2 bases lay between the germline ends. The CDR3 spells CSASSDTQYF. The CDR3 DNA reads TGCAGTGCTAGCTCAGATACGCAGTATTTT.

The V gene is TRBV2, the J gene TRBJ2-3, with D unresolved. This CDR3 is built from 15 residues. The germline gives CDR1 SNHLY, CDR2 FYNNEI. Between the trimmed V and J ends, which lost 4 bases and 1 base, there was a span of 12 bases. This CDR3 reads CASSVPRAGTDTQYF. The CDR3 DNA sequence: TGTGCCAGCAGTGTACCTCGCGCCGGCACAGATACGCAGTATTTT.

The J gene is TRBJ2-7, the V gene TRBV27; 9 bases map to TRBD2. Per germline, CDR1 MNHEY and CDR2 SMNVEV (reference sequence). The CDR3 spans 14 residues. The J segment lost 4 bases and the V segment lost 3 bases, leaving 4 bases of the junction unmatched. CDR3 amino acids: CASSFGGGGYEQYF. The CDR3 DNA follows: TGTGCCAGCAGTTTTGGCGGGGGGGGATACGAGCAGTACTTC.

The CDR3 protein is CASSFRGPLSYEQYF. The CDR3 DNA is TGTGCCAGCAGCTTCAGGGGACCACTCTCCTACGAGCAGTACTTC. The chain uses TRBV7-3 and TRBJ2-7; D may be TRBD1 (6 bases). The CDR3 covers 15 residues. Germline V CDR1 and CDR2: SGHTA, FQGTGA. V lost 3 bases to trimming and J lost 0 bases, with 12 bases between them.

The chain is built from TRBV11-3 and TRBJ2-3, with 13 nucleotides matching TRBD2. With 5 bases clipped from V and 1 base from J, the junction kept 0 bases outside the gene matches. CDR3 length: 15 residues. Germline values: CDR1 SGHNT, CDR2 YENEEA. The CDR3 sequence is CASSGLAGGTDTQYF. DNA of the CDR3: TGTGCCAGCAGCGGACTAGCGGGGGGCACAGATACGCAGTATTTT.

V is TRBV4-3 and J is TRBJ1-2; possibly TRBD1 for D (5 bases). The CDR3 covers 15 residues. The ends were cut back, 0 bases at V and 2 bases at J, with 10 bases in the middle. Germline CDR1 is LGHNA and CDR2 is YSLEER. CDR3 amino acids: CASSQEGSGNYGYTF. In DNA form, the CDR3 reads TGCGCCAGCAGCCAAGAAGGTTCAGGGAACTATGGCTACACCTTC.

The chain uses TRBV5-6 and TRBJ1-5; D is unclear. CDR3 length: 16 residues. Germline assignment: CDR1 SGHDT and CDR2 YYEEEE. The V and J ends lost 0 bases and 5 bases respectively, with 15 bases between them. The CDR3 coding sequence is TGTGCCAGCAGCTTGGCCTCGAGAGGGAACGATCAGCCCCAGCATTTT. Residues: CASSLASRGNDQPQHF. The whole variable domain, filled in from reference TRBV5-6 and TRBJ1-5, reads DAGVTQSPTHLIKTRGQQVTLRCSPKSGHDTVSWYQQALGQGPQFIFQYYEEEERQRGNFPDRFSGHQFPNYSSELNVNALLLGDSALYLCASSLASRGNDQPQHFGDGTRLSIL.